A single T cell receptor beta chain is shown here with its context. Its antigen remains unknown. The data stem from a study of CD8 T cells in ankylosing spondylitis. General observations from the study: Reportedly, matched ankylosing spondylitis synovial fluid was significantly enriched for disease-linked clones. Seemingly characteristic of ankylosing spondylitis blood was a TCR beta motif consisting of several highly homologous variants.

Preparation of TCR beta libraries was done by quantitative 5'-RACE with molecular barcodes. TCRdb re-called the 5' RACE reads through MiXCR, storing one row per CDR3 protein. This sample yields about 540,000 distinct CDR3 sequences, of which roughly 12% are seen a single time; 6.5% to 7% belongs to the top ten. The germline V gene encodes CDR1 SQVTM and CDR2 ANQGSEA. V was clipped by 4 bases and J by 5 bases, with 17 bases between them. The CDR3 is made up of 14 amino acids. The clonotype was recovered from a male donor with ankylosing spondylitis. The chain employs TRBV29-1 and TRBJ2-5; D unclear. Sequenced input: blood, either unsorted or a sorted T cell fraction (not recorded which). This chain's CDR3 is CSVGSGTTWETQYF. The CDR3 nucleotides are TGCAGCGTTGGCTCTGGCACAACCTGGGAGACCCAGTACTTC. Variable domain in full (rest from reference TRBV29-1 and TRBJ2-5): SAVISQKPSRDICQRGTSLTIQCQVDSQVTMMFWYRQQPGQSLTLIATANQGSEATYESGFVIDKFPISRPNLTFSTLTVSNMSPEDSSIYLCSVGSGTTWETQYFGPGTRLLVL.